These 31 T cell receptor beta chains originate from one sample sequenced in a study of read filtering for tumor transcriptome and immune sequencing (TCRdb year 2020). The sample was run on an Illumina HiSeq 4000. TCR libraries were built from 400 ng RNA with the Immunoverse kit, using molecular barcoded adaptors covering alpha/delta and beta/gamma chains. The public reads were reanalyzed by TCRdb: fastp trimming at Q25, MiXCR alignment, in-frame beta chains only. Rows merge per CDR3 protein into single entries with the most common DNA and genes. This sample lists approximately 90,000 distinct CDR3 sequences; roughly 12% were detected once. Jointly, the top ten make up 15% of the sample. Sequenced material: a population of CD138-negative cells sorted from bone marrow. In the paper's terms, the cell subset or site label means: bone marrow mononuclear cells depleted of CD138+ plasma/myeloma cells by negative magnetic selection. These receptors originate from a donor at least 40 years old with multiple myeloma.

This clonotype was detected ten times or more. The chain couples TRBV29-1 to TRBJ1-1, with D hard to call. CDR3 length equals 13 residues. CDR1 and CDR2 from the germline V gene are SQVTM and ANQGSEA. V lost 5 bases and J lost 0, with 10 bases in between. CDR3 DNA: TGCAGCGTTAGACGGACCTTGAACACTGAAGCTTTCTTT. Protein: CSVRRTLNTEAFF.

This clonotype occurred many times. The rearrangement joins TRBV29-1 to TRBJ2-5; no firm D call. This CDR3 is 14 amino acids long. V gave up 3 bases and J gave up 2 bases, with 13 bases separating them. Germline CDR1 is SQVTM and CDR2 is ANQGSEA. CDR3 bases: TGCAGCGTTGATAAGTATGCTTTACAAGAGACCCAGTACTTC. Its translation is CSVDKYALQETQYF.

A few counts support this clonotype. The V gene is TRBV7-9, the J gene TRBJ2-1; 9 nucleotides align to TRBD2. From germline, CDR1 is SEHNR and CDR2 FQNEAQ (reference sequence). CDR3 length equals 17 residues. The V and J ends lost 1 base and 2 bases, in that order; junction bases with no gene match: 6. The CDR3 spells CASSLVSGSVAYNEQFF. CDR3 DNA sequence: TGTGCCAGCAGCTTAGTTAGCGGGAGTGTTGCCTACAATGAGCAGTTCTTC.

In its sample, this clonotype was seen many times. V is TRBV3-1 and J is TRBJ1-4, with D maybe TRBD1 (5 bases). The CDR3 is 14 amino acids. Trimming shortened V by 5 bases and J by 5 bases, and 12 bases separated the two germline ends. Germline loops: CDR1 LGHDT, CDR2 YNNKEL (reference sequence). The CDR3 coding sequence is TGTGCCAGCAGCTACGGGACGGGAAATGAAAAACTGTTTTTT. This encodes CASSYGTGNEKLFF.

The chain has TRBV3-1 and TRBJ2-1; D is perhaps TRBD1 (5 bases). The CDR3 spans 15 residues. Germline V gene data show CDR1 as LGHDT and CDR2 as YNNKEL (reference sequence). V lost 0 bases and J 9 bases, leaving 15 bases between the germline ends. The CDR3 sequence: CASSQDTAGRPEQFF. Here the CDR3 DNA reads TGTGCCAGCAGCCAAGATACCGCAGGGCGCCCTGAGCAGTTCTTC.

This clonotype was found many times. A read error may be the cause here, since a much bigger clone is one base away. No conserved phenylalanine or tryptophan is present at the end of the CDR3, so a read error is the likely explanation. V gene TRBV7-2 combines with J gene TRBJ2-1; TRBD1 might be the D (5 bases). V gave up 5 bases and J gave up 7 bases, with 12 bases separating them. The CDR3 has 13 residues. The germline CDR1 and CDR2 sequences are SGHTA and FQGNSA. The CDR3 region is CASSLGPRNEQFL. The CDR3 region has the DNA TGTGCCAGCAGCCTGGGGCCGCGGAATGAGCAGTTCCTC.

This clonotype has ten or more counts. The chain carries TRBV6-2 or TRBV6-3 and TRBJ2-1; D is uncertain. Germline assignment: CDR1 MNHEY and CDR2 SVGEGT. The V gene lost 8 bases and the J gene lost 5 bases, with 16 bases spanning the gap. The CDR3 extends over 14 amino acids. The CDR3 coding sequence is TGTGCCAGCGACGACATCAGTGGACACAATGAGCAGTTCTTC. It is translated as CASDDISGHNEQFF.

The J gene is TRBJ2-1, the V gene TRBV29-1; 10 bases line up with TRBD2. CDR3 length equals 14 residues. Losses at the gene ends were 6 bases for V and 7 bases for J; bases not matched to a gene: 9. Germline lookup yields CDR1 SQVTM and CDR2 ANQGSEA. CDR3 bases: TGCAGCGTGACCCCTACTAGCGGGGTGAATGAGCAGTTCTTC. Its protein product is CSVTPTSGVNEQFF.

The sample holds many counts of this clonotype. The V and J genes are TRBV10-3 and TRBJ2-3; the D is unclear. Germline values: CDR1 ENHRY, CDR2 SYGVKD. The CDR3 consists of 13 residues. Trimming removed 3 bases at V and 3 bases at J, with 7 bases between. The CDR3 sequence is CAISDPQTDTQYF. The CDR3 nucleotides are TGTGCCATCAGTGATCCACAGACAGATACGCAGTATTTT.

As concerns this clonotype: This could be a read error, since a much larger clone is one nucleotide away. The chain combines TRBV10-3 with TRBJ2-1, with 7 bases matching TRBD2. The trim removed 0 bases at V and 5 bases at J, leaving 4 bases unmatched. Germline CDR1 and CDR2: ENHRY and SYGVKD. The CDR3 has 15 residues. This chain's CDR3 is CAISESIGGNNEQFF. The CDR3, as DNA: TGTGCCATCAGTGAGTCGATCGGGGGGAACAATGAGCAGTTCTTC.

Notes on this clonotype: Being one base from a much bigger clone, this may be a read error. Given the absence of the conserved phenylalanine or tryptophan at the CDR3 end, a read error is likely. The chain joins TRBV5-6 to TRBJ2-1; no reliable D call. Per germline, CDR1 SGHDT and CDR2 YYEEEE. This CDR3 has 11 amino acids. V lost 5 bases to trimming and J lost 9 bases, with 9 bases between them. CDR3: CASSFDIEQFS. In nucleotides, the CDR3 is TGTGCCAGCAGTTTCGACATTGAGCAGTTCTCC.

This clonotype was recorded many times. CDR3 in DNA: TGTGCCAGCAGCTTAAGTAGCAATCAGCCCCAGCATTTT. This sequence encodes CASSLSSNQPQHF. The chain recombines TRBV11-3 with TRBJ1-5; D is unresolved. The CDR3 is made up of 13 amino acids. Trimming removed 2 bases at V and 0 bases at J, with 2 bases between. CDR1 is SGHNT, CDR2 YENEEA, per germline. The entire variable domain, with the rest obtained from reference TRBV11-3 and TRBJ1-5, is as follows: EAGVVQSPRYKIIEKKQPVAFWCNPISGHNTLYWYLQNLGQGPELLIRYENEEAVDDSQLPKDRFSAERLKGVDSTLKIQPAELGDSAVYLCASSLSSNQPQHFGDGTRLSIL.

The genes are TRBV4-1 and TRBJ1-2; unclear D gene. CDR1 is MGHRA, CDR2 YSYEKL, per germline. The CDR3 contains 12 residues. The V and J ends lost 3 bases and 5 bases respectively, with 7 bases between them. CDR3 coding DNA: TGCGCCAGCAGCCAGGTTGATTATGGCTACACCTTC. Protein sequence: CASSQVDYGYTF.

This clonotype appeared many times. This chain connects TRBV24-1 to TRBJ2-7; D gene unclear. The V and J ends lost 6 bases and 3 bases respectively, with 11 bases between them. This CDR3 is built from 13 residues. Per germline, CDR1 KGHDR and CDR2 SFDVKD. CDR3 DNA sequence: TGTGCCACCAGTCCAACCGGGCGCTACGAGCAGTACTTC. It yields the protein CATSPTGRYEQYF.

To note about this clonotype: A read error may explain this, as a much larger clone is one base away. CDR3 in DNA: TGCAGCGCATGCACGATGGACACTGAAGCTTTCTTT. This codes for CSACTMDTEAFF. The J gene is TRBJ1-1, the V gene TRBV29-1; D not certain. Germline V gene sequence: CDR1 SQVTM, CDR2 ANQGSEA. The V and J ends lost 7 bases and 3 bases respectively, with 12 bases between them. The CDR3 covers 12 residues. Full variable domain (remainder filled in from reference TRBV29-1 and TRBJ1-1): SAVISQKPSRDICQRGTSLTIQCQVDSQVTMMFWYRQQPGQSLTLIATANQGSEATYESGFVIDKFPISRPNLTFSTLTVSNMSPEDSSIYLCSACTMDTEAFFGQGTRLTVV.

This clonotype showed up many times. The chain combines TRBV6-6 with TRBJ2-7, with 13 bases identical to TRBD2. This CDR3 region has 17 residues. Germline V gene data show CDR1 as MNHNY and CDR2 as SVGAGI (reference sequence). The junction had 13 bases not matched to a gene; V was cut back by 6 bases and J by 5 bases. CDR3 in amino acids: CASRSPGLAGMGHEQYF. In nucleotides, the CDR3 is TGTGCCAGCAGGTCACCGGGACTAGCGGGAATGGGTCACGAGCAGTACTTC.

This clonotype was found many times. The chain carries TRBV20-1 and TRBJ1-5; 10 bases line up with TRBD1. The CDR3 spans 16 residues. V dropped 3 bases and J dropped 6; count of bases not matched to a gene: 11. Germline V gene sequence: CDR1 DFQATT, CDR2 SNEGSKA (reference sequence). CDR3 sequence (DNA): TGCAGTGCTAGGGCTCTGGGACAGGGGAGACGTCAGCCCCAGCATTTT. This translates into CSARALGQGRRQPQHF.

This clonotype came up many times. The CDR3 DNA sequence: TGCGCCAGCAGCTTGGAGGGCAGCCTTGAAGCTTTCTTT. This gives the protein CASSLEGSLEAFF. V usage is TRBV5-1 and J usage is TRBJ1-1; D not resolved. V was pared by 0 bases and J by 7 bases, with 10 bases between. Per the germline V gene, CDR1 is SGHRS and CDR2 is YFSETQ. The CDR3 length is 13 residues.

This clonotype was counted ten times or more. The V call is TRBV10-3, the J call TRBJ2-3; 10 nucleotides line up with TRBD1. The V segment lost 2 bases and the J segment 4 bases; nucleotides outside the gene matches: 0. Germline lookup yields CDR1 ENHRY and CDR2 SYGVKD. The CDR3 length is 14 residues. The CDR3 region is CAISEGQGADTQYF. CDR3 in DNA: TGTGCCATCAGTGAGGGACAGGGGGCAGATACGCAGTATTTT.

This clonotype was detected ten times or more. The genes are TRBV11-2 and TRBJ2-3; D not resolved. Deletions cut 4 bases from V and 0 bases from J, with 8 bases between. This CDR3 has 14 amino acids. Per the germline V gene, CDR1 is SGHAT and CDR2 is FQNNGV. This CDR3 is CASSYYTSTDTQYF. The DNA of the CDR3 is TGTGCCAGCAGCTACTATACTAGCACAGATACGCAGTATTTT.

This clonotype was picked up a small number of times. The J gene is TRBJ1-3, the V gene TRBV7-8; 11 positions match TRBD1. Germline lookup yields CDR1 SGHVS and CDR2 FQNEAQ. Germline trimming cut 5 bases from V and 4 bases from J; bases unmatched to any gene: 7. The CDR3 contains 16 residues. CDR3 bases: TGTGCCAGCAGCCCTGGACAGGGGGCGCGGGGAAACACCATATATTTT. Translated: CASSPGQGARGNTIYF.

To note about this clonotype: With a much larger clone just one base away, this may be a read error. This chain uses TRBV27 with TRBJ2-7, with a tentative D call TRBD1 (5 bases). Germline CDR1 is MNHEY and CDR2 is SMNVEV (reference sequence). V lost 2 bases, J lost 0 bases, and 11 bases lay in between. The CDR3 extends over 15 amino acids. CDR3 bases: TGTGCCAGCAGTTTACTGACAGCCAGCTCCTACGAGCAGTACTTC. It codes for CASSLLTASSYEQYF.

This clonotype was recorded at least ten times. The genes are TRBV18 and TRBJ2-7; no reliable D call. Germline assignment: CDR1 KGHSH and CDR2 LQKENI. The CDR3 is 11 residues long. V was trimmed by 0 bases and J by 6 bases, leaving 3 bases between them. CDR3 nucleotides: TGTGCCAGCTCACCACCGGGCGAGCAGTACTTC. Translating gives CASSPPGEQYF.

This clonotype was detected many times. The rearrangement links TRBV20-1 to TRBJ1-6; TRBD1 agrees at 8 bases. V dropped 0 bases and J dropped 6; count of bases not matched to a gene: 4. The CDR3 is 15 residues long. Germline-derived CDR1 and CDR2 are DFQATT and SNEGSKA (reference sequence). The CDR3 region has the DNA TGCAGTGCTAGAGATCAGGGGGCGAGTAATTCACCCCTCCACTTT. It yields the protein CSARDQGASNSPLHF.

This clonotype was detected many times. The chain joins TRBV4-1 to TRBJ2-1, with 9 bases fitting TRBD1. The CDR3 has 16 residues. Germline CDR1 is MGHRA and CDR2 is YSYEKL. V lost 0 bases and J lost 8; bases outside the gene matches: 8. The CDR3 spells CASSQDTGTGPDEQFF. The CDR3 DNA reads as TGCGCCAGCAGCCAAGATACCGGGACAGGGCCGGATGAGCAGTTCTTC.

This clonotype came up many times. This chain connects TRBV21-1 to TRBJ2-4; the D call of TRBD1 is as the table states it, not checked on the DNA. TRBV21-1 is a recognized pseudogene. The length of the CDR3 is 19 residues. CDR3 coding DNA: TGTGCCAGCAGCAAAGCAGTAGGGACAAGGTTTTTTCCCAAAAACATTCAGTACTTC. Residues: CASSKAVGTRFFPKNIQYF.

The sample holds many counts of this clonotype. The chain uses TRBV28 and TRBJ2-1; TRBD2 agrees at 10 bases. Losses at the gene ends were 6 bases for V and 7 bases for J; bases not matched to a gene: 9. CDR3 length: 15 residues. Germline values: CDR1 MDHEN, CDR2 SYDVKM. The CDR3 DNA reads as TGTGCCAGCAGCCGTCTAGCGGGAGCTGTGAATGAGCAGTTCTTC. It translates to CASSRLAGAVNEQFF. Full variable domain (remainder filled in from reference TRBV28 and TRBJ2-1): DVKVTQSSRYLVKRTGEKVFLECVQDMDHENMFWYRQDPGLGLRLIYFSYDVKMKEKGDIPEGYSVSREKKERFSLILESASTNQTSMYLCASSRLAGAVNEQFFGPGTRLTVL.

This clonotype was recorded many times. The chain recombines TRBV18 with TRBJ2-7, with TRBD1 matching over 10 bases. The CDR3 length is 14 residues. Germline loops: CDR1 KGHSH, CDR2 LQKENI. The J segment lost 6 bases and the V segment lost 3 bases, leaving 5 bases of the junction unmatched. This CDR3 is CASSPGQGSFEQYF. The CDR3 region has the DNA TGTGCCAGCTCACCGGGACAGGGGTCTTTCGAGCAGTACTTC.

This clonotype was counted ten times or more. The CDR3 protein is CASSRQGGTEAFF. CDR3 nucleotide sequence: TGTGCCAGCAGTCGACAGGGAGGCACTGAAGCTTTCTTT. The genes are TRBV6-6 and TRBJ1-1; 7 nucleotides agree with TRBD1. V was clipped by 5 bases and J by 4 bases; unmatched bases: 4. This CDR3 has 13 amino acids. Germline V lookup: CDR1 MNHNY, CDR2 SVGAGI (reference sequence).

Many counts were recorded for this clonotype. The J gene is TRBJ1-1, the V gene TRBV20-1; the D gene is possibly TRBD1 (6 bases). Germline values: CDR1 DFQATT, CDR2 SNEGSKA (reference sequence). CDR3 size: 13 residues. Between the trimmed V and J ends, which lost 6 bases and 4 bases, there was a span of 15 bases. DNA of the CDR3: TGCAGTGCCCCCGGACAGCCGGGCACTGAAGCTTTCTTT. Its translation is CSAPGQPGTEAFF.

This clonotype has only a few counts. Possible read error: a much larger clone is one base away. The chain links TRBV7-9 to TRBJ2-7; 10 bases match TRBD2. There are 12 residues in the CDR3. The J segment lost 7 bases and the V segment lost 8 bases, leaving 5 bases of the junction unmatched. CDR1 SEHNR and CDR2 FQNEAQ come from the germline V gene (reference sequence). CDR3 nucleotide sequence: TGTGCCAGCGGTGAACTAGCGGGGGAGCAGTACTTC. It translates to CASGELAGEQYF.